The rows below give T cell receptor beta chains drawn from one sample of a study of blood T cell repertoires in COVID-19. The assay was immunoSEQ multiplex PCR, and TCRdb's table has in-frame clones only and misses some. The data show 50,000 to 75,000 clones, 73% seen once. Sequenced material: peripheral blood. These receptors were collected from a woman in her 50s with active or convalescent COVID-19. Both conserved end residues are part of each CDR3. The D gene is left open where the match is weak. Clone size is not always given. Where it is, it says once, few, many or a class for expanded clones.

j_call,clone_size,d_call,v_call,cdr3_nt,cdr3_aa
TRBJ1-2,once,TRBD1,TRBV5-1,TGCGCCAGCAGCTTAGCGACAGGGCTCTATGGCTACACCTTC,CASSLATGLYGYTF
TRBJ1-1,.,.,TRBV6-5,TGTGCCAGCAGAGGCACAGGGAACACTGAAGCTTTCTTT,CASRGTGNTEAFF
TRBJ2-1,.,TRBD2,TRBV2,TGTGCCAGCAGCGAGGGACTAGCGGGTTGGAAAGAGCAGTTCTTC,CASSEGLAGWKEQFF
TRBJ2-4,.,.,TRBV5-5,TGTGCCAGCAGCAGCGGGTCGTTAGCCAAAAACATTCAGTACTTC,CASSSGSLAKNIQYF
TRBJ2-7,.,TRBD2,TRBV6-1,TGTGCCAGCAGTGATCTAGCGGGAAGGAGAGAGCAGTACTTC,CASSDLAGRREQYF
TRBJ2-7,few,.,TRBV15,TGTGCCACCAGCAGAGATACAGGGTACCGGGAGCAGTACTTC,CATSRDTGYREQYF
TRBJ2-3,.,.,TRBV5-1,TGCGCCAGTGAGGAGGGTTTTAGGGAAGCAGATACGCAGTATTTT,CASEEGFREADTQYF
TRBJ2-3,.,TRBD2,TRBV6-2/TRBV6-3,TGTGCCAGCAGTTCCTCCGGGACTAGCGGGAGGGGAGTTCGCACAGATACGCAGTATTTT,CASSSSGTSGRGVRTDTQYF
TRBJ2-3,once,TRBD1,TRBV11-2,TGTGCCAGCAGCTTAGGGGACAGGGTTAGCACAGATACGCAGTATTTT,CASSLGDRVSTDTQYF
TRBJ1-1,.,.,TRBV11-2,TGTGCCAGCAGCCCCAGGACAGTGAACACTGAAGCTTTCTTT,CASSPRTVNTEAFF
TRBJ1-6,.,.,TRBV9,TGTGCCAGCAGCGACGACGGAAGGAGGGATTCACCCCTCCACTTT,CASSDDGRRDSPLHF
TRBJ1-1,.,TRBD1,TRBV14,TGTGCCAGCAGCTTTCGAGGTGGGCTGACAGGGTGGGGGAACACTGAAGCTTTCTTT,CASSFRGGLTGWGNTEAFF
TRBJ2-3,.,TRBD2,TRBV14,TGTGCCAGCAGCCAATCGGCGGGGGGCACAGATACGCAGTATTTT,CASSQSAGGTDTQYF
TRBJ1-1,.,.,TRBV2,TGTGCCAGCAATCCATTCCGTTCGGTCGGTGAAGCTTTCTTT,CASNPFRSVGEAFF
TRBJ1-6,.,.,TRBV2,TGTGCCAGCAGTGAAGCAGCCGGGGTTAATTCACCCCTCCACTTT,CASSEAAGVNSPLHF
TRBJ2-1,.,TRBD1,TRBV7-9,TGTGCCAGCAGCCGGACAGGAAATGAGCAGTTCTTC,CASSRTGNEQFF
TRBJ2-1,.,TRBD1,TRBV27,TGTGCCAGCAATCCCGGGACAGGGTCCTACAATGAGCAGTTCTTC,CASNPGTGSYNEQFF
TRBJ1-2,.,.,TRBV9,TGTGCCAGCAGCGTAGCCCGCATCGGGGGGTTTAGGGGCTACACCTTC,CASSVARIGGFRGYTF
TRBJ2-7,.,.,TRBV19,TGTGCCAGTAGTCCCCGAGTACAGGGAGGGATCTACGAGCAGTACTTC,CASSPRVQGGIYEQYF
TRBJ2-1,.,.,TRBV29-1,TGCAGCGTTCGTAAGGAGCCGGGACAAAGGGAGCAGTTCTTC,CSVRKEPGQREQFF
TRBJ1-1,.,.,TRBV14,TGTGCCAGCAGCCGGCAGGTGGGCAGTGAAGCTTTCTTT,CASSRQVGSEAFF
TRBJ2-3,.,TRBD2,TRBV5-1,TGCGCCAGCAGCCGGGGGACTAGCGGCTGGGCAGATACGCAGTATTTT,CASSRGTSGWADTQYF
TRBJ2-2,.,.,TRBV5-1,TGCGCCAGCAGCTTGGGAACACCGAACACCGGGGAGCTGTTTTTT,CASSLGTPNTGELFF
TRBJ2-3,.,TRBD2,TRBV19,TGTGCCAGTAGTTCCTCTAGCGGGTTCACAGATACGCAGTATTTT,CASSSSSGFTDTQYF
TRBJ2-2,few,.,TRBV10-1,TGCGCCAGCAGTGAGTCTGGGGGAGGACACTTAACCGGGGAGCTGTTTTTT,CASSESGGGHLTGELFF
TRBJ2-2,.,.,TRBV5-1,TGCGCCAGCAGCTTGGTGGACTACACCGGGGAGCTGTTTTTT,CASSLVDYTGELFF
TRBJ1-1,.,TRBD1,TRBV25-1,TGTGCCAGCGGACAGGGGAACACTGAAGCTTTCTTT,CASGQGNTEAFF
TRBJ2-3,few,TRBD2,TRBV9,TGTGCCAGCAGCTCTCGGACTAGCGGGAGTTCCAATACGCAGTATTTT,CASSSRTSGSSNTQYF
TRBJ2-1,once,TRBD2,TRBV4-1,TGCGCCAGCAGCCGTCTAGCGGGAGAGGCCTATGAGCAGTTCTTC,CASSRLAGEAYEQFF
TRBJ2-5,.,TRBD1,TRBV7-9,TGTGCCAGCAGCTTATATCCGGGACAGGGACAAGAGACCCAGTACTTC,CASSLYPGQGQETQYF
TRBJ1-6,few,.,TRBV11-2,TGTGCCAGCAGCCAGGGGACGACACTATTTTCACCCCTCCACTTT,CASSQGTTLFSPLHF
TRBJ1-5,.,.,TRBV11-1,TGTGCCAGCAGCTTAGGGGGGGAGAGCAATCAGCCCCAGCATTTT,CASSLGGESNQPQHF
TRBJ2-7,.,.,TRBV19,TGTGCCAGTAGTATAGTATCACTCAACAGGGAGCATAAGAGCCCCTACGAGCAGTACTTC,CASSIVSLNREHKSPYEQYF
TRBJ2-2,once,TRBD2,TRBV4-1,TGCGCCAGCAGCCAAGGGACTAGCGGGAGTGCAAACACCGGGGAGCTGTTTTTT,CASSQGTSGSANTGELFF
TRBJ2-2,.,TRBD1,TRBV2,TGTGCCAGCAGTGAAAAAGGGGGCTCCGGGGAGCTGTTTTTT,CASSEKGGSGELFF
TRBJ2-3,few,TRBD2,TRBV7-2,TGTGCCAGCAGCTTAGGGGGGAAACTAGCGGGAGTCTTGGCAGATACGCAGTATTTT,CASSLGGKLAGVLADTQYF
TRBJ1-1,.,TRBD1,TRBV3-1/TRBV3-2,TGTGCCAGCAGCAGACGGACAGGGAATCCCCCTGAAGCTTTCTTT,CASSRRTGNPPEAFF
TRBJ1-3,.,.,TRBV30,TGTGCCTGGAGTGTACGTGGGGCTCCTGGAAACACCATATATTTT,CAWSVRGAPGNTIYF
TRBJ2-7,.,.,TRBV7-9,TGTGCCAGCAGCTTCGGGGAGAAGCAGTACTTC,CASSFGEKQYF
TRBJ2-1,.,TRBD2,TRBV18,TGTGCCAGCTCACCAACTAGCGGGAGTAAGTTGGGCTCCTACAATGAGCAGTTCTTC,CASSPTSGSKLGSYNEQFF
TRBJ2-1,once,.,TRBV29-1,TGCAGCGTTTCGACTCGGTTCTTC,CSVSTRFF
TRBJ1-1,.,TRBD1,TRBV19,TGTGCCAGTAGTGGGGACAGGGAGCGCACTGAAGCTTTCTTT,CASSGDRERTEAFF
TRBJ1-4,.,TRBD1,TRBV30,TGTGCCTGGAGCGTGACAGGGCGTCGGAGTGAAAAACTGTTTTTT,CAWSVTGRRSEKLFF
TRBJ2-1,.,TRBD2,TRBV10-3,TGTGCCATCAGTGAGACCTTAGCGGGGTCCTACAATGAGCAGTTCTTC,CAISETLAGSYNEQFF
TRBJ1-6,.,TRBD1,TRBV4-2,TGTGCCAGCAGCCAAGAAACCGGGACAGGGGTTAACCTCCACTTT,CASSQETGTGVNLHF
TRBJ2-7,.,TRBD1,TRBV7-2,TGTGCCAGCAGCCTCGGACAGGTCAGCTACGAGCAGTACTTC,CASSLGQVSYEQYF
TRBJ2-1,.,.,TRBV5-1,TGCGCCAGCAGACCCCAAGTCGCCGGCAATGAGCAGTTCTTC,CASRPQVAGNEQFF
TRBJ1-5,few,TRBD1,TRBV24-1,TGTGCCACCAGTGGGGGACAGGGTCAGCCCCAGCATTTT,CATSGGQGQPQHF
TRBJ1-4,.,.,TRBV30,TGTGCCTGGACCCGGGACATGGGTGAAAAACTGTTTTTT,CAWTRDMGEKLFF
TRBJ1-1,once,.,TRBV6-5,TGTGCCAGCACTCCGGGACAATGGAACACTGAAGCTTTCTTT,CASTPGQWNTEAFF
TRBJ2-1,few,.,TRBV18,TGTGCCAGCTCACCCGCACAGGGCAACAATGAGCAGTTCTTC,CASSPAQGNNEQFF
TRBJ1-2,.,.,TRBV11-2,TGTGCCAGCAGCCGTACAGGGAGCTATGGCTACACCTTC,CASSRTGSYGYTF
TRBJ1-1,many,.,TRBV7-6,TGTGCCAGCAGCGCAGAGGCGGTTAACACTGAAGCTTTCTTT,CASSAEAVNTEAFF
TRBJ2-1,.,TRBD2,TRBV3-1/TRBV3-2,TGTGCCAGCAGCCAAGGGACTAGCGGGGGTTACAATGAGCAGTTCTTC,CASSQGTSGGYNEQFF
TRBJ1-4,few,.,TRBV6-5,TGTGCCAGCAGTTACTCTGGACAGACTAATGAAAAACTGTTTTTT,CASSYSGQTNEKLFF
TRBJ2-1,.,TRBD2,TRBV4-1,TGCGCCAGCAGCCAAGGAGGTCGCGGGAGGTCCTACAATGAGCAGTTCTTC,CASSQGGRGRSYNEQFF
TRBJ2-2,many,TRBD2,TRBV2,TGTGCCAGCAGTGGTGCAAGCGGGAGTTCCGGGGAGCTGTTTTTT,CASSGASGSSGELFF
TRBJ1-1,many,TRBD1,TRBV19,TGTGCCAGTAGTATTAGGGGACAGGGCCCTACGGAAGCTTTCTTT,CASSIRGQGPTEAFF
TRBJ1-1,.,TRBD1,TRBV6-5,TGTGCCAGCAGTCGGGACAGGGGATATAACACTGAAGCTTTCTTT,CASSRDRGYNTEAFF